The 3 T cell receptor beta chains below were found in one sample sequenced in a study of T cell repertoires in cytomegalovirus infection. MiXCR, applied by TCRdb to the reads, yields one record per CDR3 protein. The sample includes hundreds of thousands of distinct CDR3 sequences, roughly a tenth seen only once; the top ten take around 2.4%. Sequenced material: PBMCs. Receptor source: a human donor in good health (CMV status not recorded). Some clones in this sample may be carry-over from other donors' samples.

There are a few counts of this clonotype. The rearrangement joins TRBV15 to TRBJ2-7; D may be TRBD2 (6 bases). V was trimmed by 5 bases and J by 3 bases, leaving 20 bases between them. The CDR3 spans 16 residues. CDR1 is LNHNV and CDR2 is YYDKDF in the germline V gene (reference sequence). CDR3 DNA sequence: TGTGCCACCAGCCCGATAGGAACTAGCTTTGTCTACGAGCAGTACTTC. Translated: CATSPIGTSFVYEQYF.

The CDR3 loop reads CASELGGQITGELFF. CDR3 nucleotides: TGCGCCAGCGAGCTTGGGGGGCAGATCACCGGGGAGCTGTTTTTT. This rearrangement joins TRBV5-1 to TRBJ2-2, with D perhaps given as TRBD1 or TRBD2 (6 bases each). This CDR3 spans 15 amino acids. Germline values: CDR1 SGHRS, CDR2 YFSETQ. V was shortened by 7 bases and J by 4 bases, with 17 bases between the two germline ends.

This clonotype was counted at least ten times. The V gene is TRBV12-3 or TRBV12-4, the J gene TRBJ2-1; 8 bases line up with TRBD2. This CDR3 spans 14 amino acids. V was clipped by 1 base and J by 7 bases; unmatched bases: 3. The CDR3 sequence is CASSLGPGGNEQFF. The CDR3 DNA follows: TGTGCCAGCAGTTTAGGTCCGGGGGGGAATGAGCAGTTCTTC.